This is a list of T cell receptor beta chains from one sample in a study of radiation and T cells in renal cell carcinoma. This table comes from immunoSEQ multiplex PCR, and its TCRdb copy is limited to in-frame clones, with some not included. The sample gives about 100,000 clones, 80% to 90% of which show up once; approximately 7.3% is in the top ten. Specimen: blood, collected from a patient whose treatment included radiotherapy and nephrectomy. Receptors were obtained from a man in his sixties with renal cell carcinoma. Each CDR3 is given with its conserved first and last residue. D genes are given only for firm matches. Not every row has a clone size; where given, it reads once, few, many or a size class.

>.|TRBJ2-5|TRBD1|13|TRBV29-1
TGCAGCGCCACCCAGGGGGCAGGGGAGACCCAGTACTTC
CSATQGAGETQYF
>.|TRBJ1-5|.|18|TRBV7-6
TGTGCCAGCAGCTTAGCTCTCGGCCAGGGGCCCCTCAATCAGCCCCAGCATTTT
CASSLALGQGPLNQPQHF
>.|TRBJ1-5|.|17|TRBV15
TGTGCCACCAGCAGAGTCCTTGGGATAGGAAGCAATCAGCCCCAGCATTTT
CATSRVLGIGSNQPQHF
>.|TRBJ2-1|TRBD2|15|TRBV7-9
TGTGCCAGCAGCTTACCTGGCGGGGGTTACAATGAGCAGTTCTTC
CASSLPGGGYNEQFF
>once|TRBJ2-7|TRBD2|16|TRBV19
TGTGCCAGTAGTGCCGGACTAGAGCGCTTCTCCTACGAGCAGTACTTC
CASSAGLERFSYEQYF
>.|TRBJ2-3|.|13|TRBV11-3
TGTGCCAGCAGCTTAGGGCCAGGAGATACGCAGTATTTT
CASSLGPGDTQYF
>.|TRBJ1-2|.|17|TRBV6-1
TGTGCCAGCAGTGACAACCCCGGGGGCTTTGCGAACTATGGCTACACCTTC
CASSDNPGGFANYGYTF
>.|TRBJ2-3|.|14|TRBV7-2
TGTGCCAGCAGCTTAGACAGCGGCACAGATACGCAGTATTTT
CASSLDSGTDTQYF
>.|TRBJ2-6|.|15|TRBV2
TGTGCCAGCAGTGTCCGCAGGGCTGGGGCCAACGTCCTGACTTTC
CASSVRRAGANVLTF
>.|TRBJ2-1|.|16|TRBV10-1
TGCGCCAGCAGTGAGTTCACCTCGGGACTCTACAATGAGCAGTTCTTC
CASSEFTSGLYNEQFF
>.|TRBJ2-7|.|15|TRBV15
TGTGCCACCAGCAGAGAGAGGGACCCTACCTACGAGCAGTACTTC
CATSRERDPTYEQYF
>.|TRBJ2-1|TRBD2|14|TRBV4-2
TGTGCCAGCAGTGGACTAGCGGGGAACAATGAGCAGTTCTTC
CASSGLAGNNEQFF
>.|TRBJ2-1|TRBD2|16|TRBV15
TGTGCCACCAGCAGAGTTGGAGGGAGGGCCTTTGATGAGCAGTTCTTC
CATSRVGGRAFDEQFF
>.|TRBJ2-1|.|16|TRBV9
TGTGCCAGCAGCGCAGGCCGAATGGGCGGTTACAATGAGCAGTTCTTC
CASSAGRMGGYNEQFF
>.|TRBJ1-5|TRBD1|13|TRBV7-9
TGTGCCAGCAGTGGACAGGGGGCAGCTCCCCAGCATTTT
CASSGQGAAPQHF
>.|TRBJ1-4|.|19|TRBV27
TGTGCCAGCAGTTTAAAGTGGTTGAGGCAGGGGACCCTTAATGAAAAACTGTTTTTT
CASSLKWLRQGTLNEKLFF
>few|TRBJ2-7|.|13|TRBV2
TGTGCCTCGCAGCGGGCCCAAATCTACGAGCAGTACTTC
CASQRAQIYEQYF
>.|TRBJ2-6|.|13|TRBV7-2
TGTGCCAGCAGCTTAGAAGGGGCCAACGTCCTGACTTTC
CASSLEGANVLTF
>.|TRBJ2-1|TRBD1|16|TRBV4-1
TGCGCCAGCAGCCAAGACGGGACAGGGGGCTACAATGAGCAGTTCTTC
CASSQDGTGGYNEQFF
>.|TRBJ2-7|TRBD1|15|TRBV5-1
TGCGCCAGCAGCGGGGGCGACGGACAGGGGTACGAGCAGTACTTC
CASSGGDGQGYEQYF
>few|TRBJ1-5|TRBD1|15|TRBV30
TGTGCCTGGAGTGGTGGACAGGGTTCTAATCAGCCCCAGCATTTT
CAWSGGQGSNQPQHF
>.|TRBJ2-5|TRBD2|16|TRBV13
TGTGCCAGCAGCTTAGGGCTAGCGGGGTACCAAGAGACCCAGTACTTC
CASSLGLAGYQETQYF
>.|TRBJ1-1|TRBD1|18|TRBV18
TGTGCCAGCTCACCGTTTTTAGGACAGGGCTTTAGGGACACTGAAGCTTTCTTT
CASSPFLGQGFRDTEAFF
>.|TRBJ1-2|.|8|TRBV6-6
TGTGCCAGCAGTTTCGGGACCTTC
CASSFGTF
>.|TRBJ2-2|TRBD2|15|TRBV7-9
TGTGCCAGCAGCCATAGCGGGGACGTCACCGGGGAGCTGTTTTTT
CASSHSGDVTGELFF
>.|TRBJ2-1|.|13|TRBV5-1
TGCGCCAGCAGCACCGTCAATTACAATGAGCAGTTCTTC
CASSTVNYNEQFF
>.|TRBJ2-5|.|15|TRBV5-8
TGTGCCAGCAGCTTGGAGGTGGGGGTCAGGGAGACCCAGTACTTC
CASSLEVGVRETQYF
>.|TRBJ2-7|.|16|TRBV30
TGTGCCTGGAGTGTACCCCGTAGAACCTACTTTTACGAGCAGTACTTC
CAWSVPRRTYFYEQYF
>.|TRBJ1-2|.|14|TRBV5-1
TGCGCCAGCAGCCCCCAGACAGCTAACTATGGCTACACCTTC
CASSPQTANYGYTF
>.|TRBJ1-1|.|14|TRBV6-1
TGTGCCAGCAGTGAAACAGGGACGAACACTGAAGCTTTCTTT
CASSETGTNTEAFF
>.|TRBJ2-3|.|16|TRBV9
TGTGCCAGCAGCCCCCTTGGGGGAGCGAGCACAGATACGCAGTATTTT
CASSPLGGASTDTQYF
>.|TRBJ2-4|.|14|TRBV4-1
TGCGCCAGCAGCCAAGAACGGCCGCTTGGGGGTCAGTACTTC
CASSQERPLGGQYF
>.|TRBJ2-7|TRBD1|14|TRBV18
TGTGCCAGCTCTCCGATCGGGACAGCCTACGAGCAGTACTTC
CASSPIGTAYEQYF
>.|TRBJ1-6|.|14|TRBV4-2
TGTGCCAGCAGCCAAGATCTGAGAAATTCACCCCTCCACTTT
CASSQDLRNSPLHF
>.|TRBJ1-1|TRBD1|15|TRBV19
TGTGCCAGTAGTATTACGAGATTGGGACAGGGGGAAGCTTTCTTT
CASSITRLGQGEAFF
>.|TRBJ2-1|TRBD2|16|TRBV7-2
TGTGCCAGCAGCTTAGTGGCTAGCGGGAGGTACAATGAGCAGTTCTTC
CASSLVASGRYNEQFF
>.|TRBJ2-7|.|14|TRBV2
TGTGCCAGCCCCCACCGGGGCGTAGGCTACGAGCAGTACTTC
CASPHRGVGYEQYF
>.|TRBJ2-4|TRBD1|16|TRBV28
TGTGCCAGCAGCTCACAGGGGGTGGTAGCCAAAAACATTCAGTACTTC
CASSSQGVVAKNIQYF
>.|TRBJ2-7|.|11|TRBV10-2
TGCGCCAGCAGTGCCACGAACGAGCAGTACTTC
CASSATNEQYF
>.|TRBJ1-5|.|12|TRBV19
TGTGCCAGTAGTCCCCTAAATCAGCCCCAGCATTTT
CASSPLNQPQHF
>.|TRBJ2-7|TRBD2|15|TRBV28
TGTGCCAGCAGTTTATACGCGGGAGGTCCTGAGGAGCAGTACTTC
CASSLYAGGPEEQYF